This TCR beta chain is drawn from a study of early T cells in non-severe SARS-CoV-2 infection. The CDR3 sequence is 13 residues long. V lost 3 bases and J lost 7, with 10 bases in between. The germline V gene encodes CDR1 ENHRY and CDR2 SYGVKD. Many counts were recorded for this clonotype. TCRdb reanalysed the 5' RACE reads using MiXCR and keeps one entry per CDR3 protein. The sample lists 25,000 to 35,000 distinct CDR3 sequences, 4.6% seen once, with approximately 5% in the top ten. The sequence was obtained from an adult who was a healthcare worker with PCR-confirmed SARS-CoV-2 infection or an uninfected control (not recorded which). The sample here was whole blood, taken at baseline. The V call is TRBV10-3, the J call TRBJ1-5; D gene unclear. CDR3: CAISETADQPQHF. Here the CDR3 DNA reads TGTGCCATCAGTGAAACGGCGGACCAGCCCCAGCATTTT.